The 30 T cell receptor beta chains below come from one sample, sequenced in a study of technical replicates of blood from a few donors (dated by TCRdb to 2016 to 2017). The library relied on the immunoSEQ multiplex PCR assay. TCRdb took this table from immuneACCESS and kept in-frame rearrangements with V and J called. Such tables lack part of the clones; where checked against another copy, unresolved V genes explain under half of the gap, and the rest is unexplained. Recorded for this sample are some 83,000 clones; about 92% of them occurred a single time. In total, the top ten clones hold about 0.23% of the sample. The sequencing input was T cells isolated from PBMCs. The receptors come from a human donor in good health.

The chain couples TRBV29-1 to TRBJ2-7, with TRBD2 matching over 11 bases. This CDR3 spans 16 amino acids. From germline, CDR1 is SQVTM and CDR2 ANQGSEA. V lost 4 bases, J lost 2 bases, and 10 bases stayed unmatched. CDR3 DNA: TGCAGCGTTGTAGGGACTAGCGGCATCCATCCCTACGAGCAGTACTTC. Protein sequence: CSVVGTSGIHPYEQYF.

The chain is built from TRBV6-1 and TRBJ2-2; TRBD2 agrees at 7 bases. CDR1 and CDR2 (germline): MNHNS, SASEGT. J lost 3 bases, V lost 5 bases, and 3 bases had no gene match. The CDR3 is made up of 14 amino acids. DNA for the CDR3: TGTGCCAGCAGTTCGGGACTACACACCGGGGAGCTGTTTTTT. Amino acids: CASSSGLHTGELFF.

The CDR3 region is CASSLEISGAGELFF. In DNA form, the CDR3 reads TGTGCCAGCAGCTTAGAAATTTCAGGCGCCGGGGAGCTGTTTTTT. J is TRBJ2-2 and V is TRBV11-2; D call uncertain. Per germline, CDR1 SGHAT and CDR2 FQNNGV. V was trimmed by 0 bases and J by 6 bases, leaving 11 bases between them. The CDR3 is 15 amino acids. The full variable domain, completed using reference TRBV11-2 and TRBJ2-2, is EAGVAQSPRYKIIEKRQSVAFWCNPISGHATLYWYQQILGQGPKLLIQFQNNGVVDDSQLPKDRFSAERLKGVDSTLKIQPAKLEDSAVYLCASSLEISGAGELFFGEGSRLTVL.

Concerning this clone itself: At the DNA level, this CDR3 is encoded by other sequences in the same sample as well. The rearrangement links TRBV9 to TRBJ2-7; no clear D gene. Trimming pared 4 bases from V and 2 bases from J, leaving 7 bases between. Germline V lookup: CDR1 SGDLS, CDR2 YYNGEE. The CDR3 has 12 amino acids. In nucleotides, the CDR3 is TGTGCCAGCAGCCCAGGTCCCTACGAGCAGTACTTC. It is translated as CASSPGPYEQYF.

The chain joins TRBV28 to TRBJ2-1; 12 bases match TRBD2. The CDR3 extends over 14 amino acids. J was trimmed by 4 bases and V by 7 bases; bases with no gene match: 2. The germline V gene has CDR1 MDHEN and CDR2 SYDVKM. The CDR3 region is CASTTSGRYNEQFF. The DNA for the CDR3 is TGTGCCAGCACCACTAGCGGGAGGTACAATGAGCAGTTCTTC.

The V call is TRBV19, the J call TRBJ2-1, with a possible D match to TRBD2 (7 bases). The V end lost 0 bases, the J end lost 5 bases, and 17 bases lay between the germline ends. Germline V gives CDR1 LNHDA, CDR2 SQIVND (reference sequence). The CDR3 sequence is 17 residues long. The CDR3 is CASSIDRGLADHNEQFF. The CDR3 bases are TGTGCCAGTAGTATAGATCGGGGGCTAGCGGACCACAATGAGCAGTTCTTC.

CDR3 amino acids: CASSVGSGRGLDTQYF. The DNA of the CDR3 is TGTGCCAGCAGCGTAGGTAGCGGGAGGGGTCTGGATACGCAGTATTTT. The V and J genes are TRBV9 and TRBJ2-3, with 11 bases matching TRBD2. V lost 0 bases, J lost 6 bases, and 6 bases stayed unmatched. CDR3 length: 16 residues. Germline V CDR1 and CDR2: SGDLS, YYNGEE.

This chain links TRBV11-1 with TRBJ2-2; the match to TRBD1 covers 8 bases. There are 16 residues in the CDR3. The ends lost 1 base at V and 4 bases at J; junction bases unmatched: 5. CDR1 SGHAT and CDR2 FQDESV come from the germline V gene (reference sequence). The CDR3 DNA reads as TGTGCCAGCAGCTTAGTCCAGGGGGCGGTCACCGGGGAGCTGTTTTTT. Protein: CASSLVQGAVTGELFF.

V and J are TRBV21-1 and TRBJ2-2; the table's D call of TRBD2 was not tested on the DNA. TRBV21-1 is a known pseudogene. The CDR3 contains 16 residues. CDR3: CASSKARGPGTGELFF. The CDR3, as DNA: TGTGCCAGCAGCAAAGCGCGGGGGCCTGGCACCGGGGAGCTGTTTTTT.

The rearrangement uses TRBV2 and TRBJ1-2; D not resolved. The CDR3 totals 15 residues. The V end lost 2 bases, the J end lost 3 bases, and 13 bases lay between the germline ends. Looked up from germline, CDR1 is SNHLY and CDR2 is FYNNEI. The CDR3 protein is CASSEWLVVDYGYTF. The DNA for the CDR3 is TGTGCCAGCAGTGAATGGCTTGTGGTTGACTATGGCTACACCTTC.

The CDR3 region has the DNA TGCGCCAGCAGCCAAGAGGCGTCCGGGACTCCCTACGAGCAGTACTTC. Translated, it gives CASSQEASGTPYEQYF. The chain joins TRBV4-1 to TRBJ2-7, with a tentative D call TRBD2 (6 bases). Trimming cost V 0 bases and J 2 bases, with 14 bases left between them. CDR3 length: 16 amino acids. Germline lookup yields CDR1 MGHRA and CDR2 YSYEKL.

The V gene is TRBV5-1, the J gene TRBJ2-5; TRBD1 agrees at 9 bases. CDR3 length equals 14 residues. With V trimmed by 4 bases and J by 2 bases, 3 bases remained unmatched. Per germline, CDR1 SGHRS and CDR2 YFSETQ. Written as DNA, the CDR3 is TGCGCCAGCAGCATGGGACAGGGACAAGAGACCCAGTACTTC. Encoded protein: CASSMGQGQETQYF.

The J gene is TRBJ1-5, the V gene TRBV6-1; TRBD1 agrees at 8 bases. The CDR3 loop spans 19 amino acids. With 1 base clipped from V and 2 bases from J, the junction kept 13 bases outside the gene matches. CDR1 is MNHNS and CDR2 is SASEGT in the germline V gene. CDR3 nucleotides: TGTGCCAGCAGTGAAGGGGCGGGCAGGGGGCGTTTAGGCAATCAGCCCCAGCATTTT. Protein sequence: CASSEGAGRGRLGNQPQHF.

The sample holds one count of this clone. V gene TRBV4-2 combines with J gene TRBJ1-4; 10 bases are shared with TRBD1. This CDR3 has 16 amino acids. Germline CDR1 LGHNA, CDR2 YNFKEQ. V gave up 10 bases and J gave up 0 bases; unmatched junction bases: 8. The CDR3 loop reads CATKGQGTATNEKLFF. The DNA of the CDR3 is TGTGCCACCAAGGGACAGGGGACAGCAACTAATGAAAAACTGTTTTTT.

V usage is TRBV13 and J usage is TRBJ2-7; 7 bases map to TRBD1. Germline V gives CDR1 PRHDT, CDR2 FYEKMQ (reference sequence). This CDR3 is 12 amino acids long. Losses at the gene ends were 9 bases for V and 2 bases for J; bases not matched to a gene: 4. The CDR3: CASQGQTYEQYF. CDR3 in DNA: TGTGCCAGTCAGGGACAGACCTACGAGCAGTACTTC.

This clone was seen just once. V usage is TRBV5-4 and J usage is TRBJ2-2; the match to TRBD1 covers 9 bases. Germline loops: CDR1 SGHNT, CDR2 YYREEE (reference sequence). CDR3 length: 16 amino acids. Germline trimming cut 1 base from V and 4 bases from J; bases unmatched to any gene: 5. The CDR3 DNA reads TGTGCCAGCAGCTTGACCCCGACAGGGGGCACCGGGGAGCTGTTTTTT. Protein sequence: CASSLTPTGGTGELFF.

The chain recombines TRBV7-9 with TRBJ2-1, with D tentatively TRBD2 (5 bases). V was cut by 2 bases and J by 5 bases, with 16 bases left in between. Germline V gives CDR1 SEHNR, CDR2 FQNEAQ (reference sequence). The CDR3 is 16 residues long. The CDR3 sequence: CASSLSAASSNNEQFF. For the CDR3, the DNA is TGTGCCAGCAGCTTATCCGCGGCTAGCTCAAACAATGAGCAGTTCTTC. Complete variable domain (other parts from reference TRBV7-9 and TRBJ2-1): DTGVSQNPRHKITKRGQNVTFRCDPISEHNRLYWYRQTLGQGPEFLTYFQNEAQLEKSRLLSDRFSAERPKGSFSTLEIQRTEQGDSAMYLCASSLSAASSNNEQFFGPGTRLTVL.

The V and J genes are TRBV7-9 and TRBJ2-7, with a weak D call TRBD1 (6 bases). Deletions cut 1 base from V and 7 bases from J, with 14 bases between. CDR3 length: 14 amino acids. CDR1 is SEHNR and CDR2 is FQNEAQ in the germline V gene (reference sequence). The CDR3 loop is CASSLGAGAREQYF. CDR3 DNA sequence: TGTGCCAGCAGCTTAGGGGCAGGGGCTAGGGAGCAGTACTTC. Filled out from reference TRBV7-9 and TRBJ2-7, the complete variable domain reads DTGVSQNPRHKITKRGQNVTFRCDPISEHNRLYWYRQTLGQGPEFLTYFQNEAQLEKSRLLSDRFSAERPKGSFSTLEIQRTEQGDSAMYLCASSLGAGAREQYFGPGTRLTVT.

This clone was seen just once. The rearrangement links TRBV7-2 to TRBJ2-2; 7 nucleotides align to TRBD2. CDR3 length: 18 amino acids. The trim removed 5 bases at V and 2 bases at J, leaving 14 bases unmatched. Per germline, CDR1 SGHTA and CDR2 FQGNSA. CDR3 protein: CASSPFRLAFLNTGELFF. Here the CDR3 DNA reads TGTGCCAGCAGCCCCTTCCGACTAGCCTTCCTCAACACCGGGGAGCTGTTTTTT.

V usage is TRBV25-1 and J usage is TRBJ2-7; possible D gene TRBD2, 6 bases. Germline V gene data show CDR1 as MGHDK and CDR2 as SYGVNS. Trimming shortened V by 8 bases and J by 4 bases, and 12 bases separated the two germline ends. This CDR3 is 12 amino acids long. The CDR3 loop reads CASGGPAYEQYF. CDR3 bases: TGTGCCAGCGGAGGGCCGGCATACGAGCAGTACTTC.

This clone was seen once. The chain carries TRBV29-1 and TRBJ2-5; 11 bases map to TRBD1. Trimming removed 8 bases from V and 4 bases from J; junction bases left unmatched: 12. The CDR3 is made up of 15 amino acids. CDR1 is SQVTM and CDR2 is ANQGSEA in the germline V gene. The chain's CDR3 is CSSDPGQGAGETQYF. CDR3 nucleotide sequence: TGCAGCTCCGACCCCGGACAGGGGGCTGGAGAGACCCAGTACTTC.

The rearrangement joins TRBV16 to TRBJ2-1, with D tentatively TRBD2 (5 bases). CDR1 is KGHSY, CDR2 FQNENV, per germline. The length of the CDR3 is 14 residues. Trimming left V 3 bases short and J 0 bases short, with 6 bases between. The chain's CDR3 is CASSHSDSYNEQFF. The CDR3 DNA sequence: TGTGCCAGCAGCCATAGCGACTCCTACAATGAGCAGTTCTTC.

A single count supports this clone. V and J are TRBV11-2 and TRBJ1-1; tentatively, D is TRBD1 (5 bases). Trimming stripped 4 bases from V and 8 bases from J, with 17 bases between. This CDR3 has 14 residues. CDR1 and CDR2 (germline): SGHAT, FQNNGV. Written as DNA, the CDR3 is TGTGCCAGCAGCTGGGGGAGGAGGGCAGTCGAAGCTTTCTTT. Protein sequence: CASSWGRRAVEAFF.

The V and J genes are TRBV5-1 and TRBJ1-4; 7 bases are a match to TRBD1. The germline V gene encodes CDR1 SGHRS and CDR2 YFSETQ. The CDR3 is made up of 14 amino acids. V lost 4 bases to trimming and J lost 8 bases; unmatched junction nucleotides: 8. The CDR3 DNA follows: TGCGCCAGCAGCCCACAGGGGAGGAGCGAAAAACTGTTTTTT. It yields the protein CASSPQGRSEKLFF. The whole variable domain, remainder taken from reference TRBV5-1 and TRBJ1-4, is KAGVTQTPRYLIKTRGQQVTLSCSPISGHRSVSWYQQTPGQGLQFLFEYFSETQRNKGNFPGRFSGRQFSNSRSEMNVSTLELGDSALYLCASSPQGRSEKLFFGSGTQLSVL.

The rearrangement joins TRBV7-2 to TRBJ2-7; 10 bases are a match to TRBD1. The J segment lost 2 bases and the V segment lost 7 bases, leaving 8 bases of the junction unmatched. The CDR3 contains 15 residues. Germline CDR1 is SGHTA and CDR2 is FQGNSA. The CDR3 spells CASKLSGTGAYEQYF. The CDR3 nucleotides are TGTGCCAGCAAGCTATCCGGGACAGGGGCCTACGAGCAGTACTTC.

The chain links TRBV10-3 to TRBJ1-2; 9 nucleotides line up with TRBD1. J lost 8 bases, V lost 10 bases, and 8 bases had no gene match. Germline V gives CDR1 ENHRY, CDR2 SYGVKD. The CDR3 spans 12 residues. The CDR3 protein is CATGTGRIGYTF. In DNA form, the CDR3 reads TGTGCCACTGGGACAGGGCGGATCGGCTACACCTTC.

The genes are TRBV7-9 and TRBJ2-1, with D possibly matching TRBD2 (5 bases). Per the germline V gene, CDR1 is SEHNR and CDR2 is FQNEAQ (reference sequence). The CDR3 sequence is 15 residues long. V lost 11 bases and J 9 bases, leaving 26 bases between the germline ends. For the CDR3, the DNA is TGTGCCTCAGCTAGTCTAGCTCCATCGTCCGGTGAGCAGTTCTTC. Its protein is CASASLAPSSGEQFF.

The chain couples TRBV6-1 to TRBJ2-1, with TRBD1 as a possible D gene (7 bases). From germline, CDR1 is MNHNS and CDR2 SASEGT. This CDR3 is 16 amino acids long. Trimming stripped 3 bases from V and 7 bases from J, with 19 bases between. The CDR3 DNA reads as TGTGCCAGCAGTGACAGGGGGGATGGACTTCTGAATGAGCAGTTCTTC. This sequence encodes CASSDRGDGLLNEQFF.

The CDR3 DNA sequence: TGTGCCAGCAGCTCGCAGACCGGGACAGCCTACAATGAGCAGTTCTTC. As protein: CASSSQTGTAYNEQFF. The V call is TRBV7-9, the J call TRBJ2-1; 7 bases match TRBD1. Germline V lookup: CDR1 SEHNR, CDR2 FQNEAQ (reference sequence). The length of the CDR3 is 16 residues. V lost 4 bases to trimming and J lost 2 bases; unmatched junction nucleotides: 8.

The J gene is TRBJ2-3, the V gene TRBV9; 10 bases are shared with TRBD2. Germline V gene lookup returns CDR1 SGDLS and CDR2 YYNGEE. This CDR3 has 19 residues. Trimming took 0 bases from V and 2 from J; bases not matched to a gene: 12. The CDR3 region is CASSVDWGYGLAVTDTQYF. The CDR3 DNA reads TGTGCCAGCAGCGTAGATTGGGGTTACGGACTAGCGGTCACAGATACGCAGTATTTT.